This T cell receptor beta chain was observed in a study of cytomegalovirus exposure and HLA in healthy donors. The CDR3 runs 14 residues. Germline V gene sequence: CDR1 SGHTA, CDR2 FQGNSA. Trimming took 3 bases from V and 6 from J, leaving 14 bases between them. Libraries were prepared by immunoSEQ multiplex PCR; TCRdb keeps only in-frame clonotypes and omits some of them. The profile shows approximately 280,000 clones, approximately 86% of them singletons. This chain links TRBV7-2 with TRBJ1-1; a weak D match, TRBD1 (5 bases). Source material: PBMCs. The TCR sequence derives from a woman aged 18-35 years in good health and CMV-seronegative. CDR3 coding DNA: TGTGCCAGCAGCTTCTCTGGGGCGGGGGCTGAAGCTTTCTTT. Translation gives CASSFSGAGAEAFF.